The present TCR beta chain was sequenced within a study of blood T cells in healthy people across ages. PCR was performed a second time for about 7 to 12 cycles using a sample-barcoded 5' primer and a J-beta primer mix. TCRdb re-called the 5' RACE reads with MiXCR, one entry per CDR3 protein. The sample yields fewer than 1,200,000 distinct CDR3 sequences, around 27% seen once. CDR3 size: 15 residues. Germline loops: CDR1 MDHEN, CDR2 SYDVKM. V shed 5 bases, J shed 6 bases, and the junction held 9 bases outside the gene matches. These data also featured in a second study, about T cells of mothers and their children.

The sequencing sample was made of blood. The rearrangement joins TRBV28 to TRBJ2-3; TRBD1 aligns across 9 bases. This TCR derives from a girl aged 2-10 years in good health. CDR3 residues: CASSDRDRVSDTQYF. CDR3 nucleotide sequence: TGTGCCAGCAGTGACCGGGACAGGGTTAGTGATACGCAGTATTTT.